This TCR beta chain was retrieved from a study of blood T cell repertoires in COVID-19. The wider study: The United States, Italy and Spain provided the acute and convalescent COVID-19 samples. PBMCs, B-cell-depleted T cells, or T cells provided the cDNA or gDNA that made up the material.

Authors' data handling: Scientists estimated how many nucleated cells there were by amplifying reference gene primers. The protocol was immunoSEQ multiplex PCR, while the TCRdb copy is restricted to in-frame clones and leaves out a portion. V and J calls plus clone size are reproduced from that table; the DNA served to infer D and trimming. This table holds 190,000 or so clones, around 79% found once. The sequenced material came from peripheral blood. The sequence was collected from a man over 45 who had recovered from COVID-19.

CDR3 DNA: TGTGCCTGGGACCTAGATGGCTTCTCCTACGAGCAGTACTTC. It specifies CAWDLDGFSYEQYF. The J gene is TRBJ2-7, the V gene TRBV30; D call uncertain. V gave up 5 bases and J gave up 0 bases, with 14 bases separating them. In germline, CDR1 is GTSNPN, CDR2 SVGIG (reference sequence). The CDR3 spans 14 residues.